The present T cell receptor beta chain was sequenced within a study of blood T cells in healthy people across ages. Study-wide background: T cells yielded about one barcoded beta molecule per two cells through template switching. Findings and limits, study-wide: It was held that the diversity estimates obtained from one million T cells were underestimates.

This clonotype was seen many times. The target antigen is unknown. The second PCR ran about 6 to 12 cycles with a sample-barcoded 5' primer and J-beta primers. Each CDR3 protein is one row after TCRdb ran MiXCR on the 5' RACE reads. The data hold approximately 810,000 distinct CDR3 sequences, with 35% to 40% observed a single time. The germline V and J ends were trimmed by 3 bases and 4 bases, with 8 bases remaining between them. The CDR3 contains 13 residues. Isolation recovered at least 6 million PBMCs from every sample. This receptor was identified in a man between 18 and 35 years old in good health. The V and J genes are TRBV12-3 or TRBV12-4 and TRBJ2-3; D remains ambiguous. The specimen was blood. The CDR3 protein is CASSLPPSDTQYF. The CDR3 nucleotides read TGTGCCAGCAGTTTGCCTCCATCAGATACGCAGTATTTT.